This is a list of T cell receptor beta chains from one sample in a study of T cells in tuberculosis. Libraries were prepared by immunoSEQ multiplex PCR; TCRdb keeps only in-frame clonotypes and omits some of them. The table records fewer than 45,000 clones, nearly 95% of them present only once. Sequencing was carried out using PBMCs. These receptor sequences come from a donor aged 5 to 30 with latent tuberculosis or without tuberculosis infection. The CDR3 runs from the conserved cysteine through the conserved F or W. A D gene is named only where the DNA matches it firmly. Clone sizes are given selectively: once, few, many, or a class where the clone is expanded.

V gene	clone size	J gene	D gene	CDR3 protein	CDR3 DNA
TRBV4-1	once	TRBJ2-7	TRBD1	CASSQSDRALGEQYF	TGCGCCAGCAGCCAGTCGGACAGGGCTCTAGGAGAGCAGTACTTC
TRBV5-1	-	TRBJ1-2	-	CASRPAQGLLYGYTF	TGCGCCAGCCGACCCGCCCAGGGACTCCTTTATGGCTACACCTTC
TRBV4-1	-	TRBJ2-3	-	CASSQDPNLAPITDTQYF	TGCGCCAGCAGCCAAGATCCCAACTTAGCGCCAATTACAGATACGCAGTATTTT
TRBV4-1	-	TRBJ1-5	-	CASSQDPGEVGNQPQHF	TGCGCCAGCAGCCAAGATCCGGGGGAGGTCGGCAATCAGCCCCAGCATTTT
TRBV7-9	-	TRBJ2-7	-	CASSTSQGSNEQYF	TGTGCCAGCAGCACGTCCCAGGGTAGCAACGAGCAGTACTTC
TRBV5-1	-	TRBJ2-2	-	CASSLESGVNTGELFF	TGCGCCAGCAGCCTCGAGTCAGGGGTTAACACCGGGGAGCTGTTTTTT
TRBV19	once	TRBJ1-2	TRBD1	CASSHPPQGASGYTF	TGTGCCAGTTCCCACCCCCCACAGGGGGCGAGTGGCTACACCTTC
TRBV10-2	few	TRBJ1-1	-	CASRMDSGNTEAFF	TGCGCCAGCAGGATGGACAGCGGGAACACTGAAGCTTTCTTT
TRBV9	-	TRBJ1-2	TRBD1	CASSVEASPSQGDHNYGYTF	TGTGCCAGCAGCGTAGAAGCCTCCCCGAGTCAGGGGGATCATAACTATGGCTACACCTTC
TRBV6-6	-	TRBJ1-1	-	CASSYTGRDTEAFF	TGTGCCAGCAGTTACACAGGGAGAGACACTGAAGCTTTCTTT
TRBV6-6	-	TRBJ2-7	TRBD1	CASSYLGTGVSDEQYF	TGTGCCAGCAGTTACTTAGGGACAGGGGTTTCTGACGAGCAGTACTTC
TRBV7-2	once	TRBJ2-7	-	CASSLDLGDRSYEQYF	TGTGCCAGCAGCTTAGATCTAGGCGACAGATCCTACGAGCAGTACTTC
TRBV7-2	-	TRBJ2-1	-	CASSFRLNNEQFF	TGTGCCAGCAGCTTCCGACTAAACAATGAGCAGTTCTTC
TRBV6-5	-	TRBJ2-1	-	CASSPWGGQYNEQFF	TGTGCCAGCAGTCCCTGGGGGGGACAATACAATGAGCAGTTCTTC
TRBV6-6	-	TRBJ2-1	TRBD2	CASSYTKGGSPQFF	TGTGCCAGCAGTTACACAAAAGGCGGGAGCCCACAGTTCTTC
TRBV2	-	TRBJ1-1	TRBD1	CASSAWTGKDEAFF	TGTGCCAGCAGTGCGTGGACAGGGAAGGATGAAGCTTTCTTT
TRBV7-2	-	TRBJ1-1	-	CASSLTNRPTEAFF	TGTGCCAGCAGCTTAACGAACAGACCCACTGAAGCTTTCTTT
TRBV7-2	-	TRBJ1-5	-	CASSSRQNQPQHF	TGTGCCAGCAGCTCCCGACAGAATCAGCCCCAGCATTTT
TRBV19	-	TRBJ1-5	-	CASSYSRYSNQPQHF	TGTGCCAGTAGTTACAGCAGATATAGCAATCAGCCCCAGCATTTT
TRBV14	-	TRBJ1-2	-	CASSQASNYGYTF	TGTGCCAGCAGCCAAGCGAGTAACTATGGCTACACCTTC
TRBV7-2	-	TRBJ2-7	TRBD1	CASSLAPTGYEQYF	TGTGCCAGCAGCTTAGCCCCGACAGGGTACGAGCAGTACTTC
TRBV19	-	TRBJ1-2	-	CASSIDTGWDYGYTF	TGTGCCAGTAGTATAGACACAGGGTGGGACTATGGCTACACCTTC
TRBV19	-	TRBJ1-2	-	CASSIGSSSGYTF	TGTGCCAGTAGTATTGGGAGCTCTAGTGGCTACACCTTC
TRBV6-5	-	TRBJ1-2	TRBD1	CASSYGTGSGNYGYTF	TGTGCCAGCAGTTACGGGACAGGGTCGGGCAACTATGGCTACACCTTC
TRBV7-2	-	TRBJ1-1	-	CASSLETAEAFF	TGTGCCAGCAGCTTAGAGACTGCTGAAGCTTTCTTT
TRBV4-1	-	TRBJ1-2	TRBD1	CASSQDLKAGGFGGYTF	TGCGCCAGCAGCCAAGATTTAAAGGCAGGGGGCTTTGGAGGCTACACCTTC
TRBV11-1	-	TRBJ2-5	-	CASSRRGETQYF	TGTGCCAGCAGCCGACGGGGAGAGACCCAGTACTTC
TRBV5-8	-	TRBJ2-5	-	CASSPRRETQYF	TGTGCCAGCAGCCCCCGGAGGGAGACCCAGTACTTC
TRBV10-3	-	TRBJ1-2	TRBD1	CAIRDRDNYGYTF	TGTGCCATCCGGGACAGGGATAACTATGGCTACACCTTC
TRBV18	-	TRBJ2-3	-	CASSPSTDTQYF	TGTGCCAGCTCCCCGAGCACAGATACGCAGTATTTT
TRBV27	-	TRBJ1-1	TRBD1	CASRQGSQNWGEAFF	TGTGCCAGTAGACAGGGGTCCCAGAATTGGGGTGAAGCTTTCTTT
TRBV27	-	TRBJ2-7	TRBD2	CASSLSLAGVVEQYF	TGTGCCAGCAGTTTATCCCTGGCGGGAGTCGTTGAGCAGTACTTC
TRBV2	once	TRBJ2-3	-	CASPRERSTDTQYF	TGTGCCAGCCCCCGAGAAAGAAGCACAGATACGCAGTATTTT
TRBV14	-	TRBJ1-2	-	CASSQEDRDVYGYTF	TGTGCCAGCAGCCAAGAGGACAGAGACGTCTATGGCTACACCTTC
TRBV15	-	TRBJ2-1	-	CATSRALAPRYNEQFF	TGTGCCACCAGCAGAGCGCTAGCCCCCAGGTACAATGAGCAGTTCTTC
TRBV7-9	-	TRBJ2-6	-	CASSTTGSPSGANVLTF	TGTGCCAGCAGCACTACAGGGTCTCCCTCTGGGGCCAACGTCCTGACTTTC
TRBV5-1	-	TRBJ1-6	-	CASSSQVKNSPLHF	TGCGCCAGCAGCTCTCAGGTGAAAAATTCACCCCTCCACTTT
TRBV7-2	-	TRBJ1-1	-	CASSLLEMTEAFF	TGTGCCAGCAGCTTATTAGAGATGACTGAAGCTTTCTTT
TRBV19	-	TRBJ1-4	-	CASTPTEANEKLFF	TGTGCCAGTACCCCGACAGAAGCTAATGAAAAACTGTTTTTT
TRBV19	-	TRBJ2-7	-	CASSITGWAYEQYF	TGTGCCAGTAGTATAACAGGGTGGGCCTACGAGCAGTACTTC
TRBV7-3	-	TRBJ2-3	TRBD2	CASSLERGAGTDTQYF	TGTGCCAGCAGCCTTGAGCGGGGGGCGGGCACAGATACGCAGTATTTT
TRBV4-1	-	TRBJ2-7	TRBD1	CASSETGTDSYEQYF	TGCGCCAGCAGCGAGACCGGGACAGACTCCTACGAGCAGTACTTC
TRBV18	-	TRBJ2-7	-	CASSPGGLVGSYEQYF	TGTGCCAGCTCACCGGGGGGATTGGTGGGCTCCTACGAGCAGTACTTC
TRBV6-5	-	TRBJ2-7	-	CASSYSTGLRFYEQYF	TGTGCCAGCAGTTACTCGACGGGACTGCGTTTTTACGAGCAGTACTTC
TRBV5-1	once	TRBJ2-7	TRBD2	CASSLGTSGSLREQYF	TGCGCCAGCAGCTTGGGGACTAGCGGGAGTTTGCGGGAGCAGTACTTC
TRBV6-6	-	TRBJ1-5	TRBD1	CASSYAGTGNQPQHF	TGTGCCAGCAGTTATGCCGGGACAGGCAATCAGCCCCAGCATTTT
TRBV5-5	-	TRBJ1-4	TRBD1	CASSLLRGENEKLFF	TGTGCCAGCAGCTTGCTCAGGGGGGAGAATGAAAAACTGTTTTTT
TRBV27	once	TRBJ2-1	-	CASSLQGTNEQFF	TGTGCCAGCAGTTTACAGGGAACAAATGAGCAGTTCTTC
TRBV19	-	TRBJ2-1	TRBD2	CASSMGGTNNEQFF	TGTGCCAGTAGTATGGGAGGGACCAACAATGAGCAGTTCTTC
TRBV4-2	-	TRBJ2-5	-	CASSPEAKTSETQYF	TGTGCCAGCAGCCCCGAGGCAAAGACGAGTGAGACCCAGTACTTC
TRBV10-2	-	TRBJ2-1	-	CASSGPSLATRHNEQFF	TGCGCCAGCAGTGGCCCTTCGCTAGCGACCCGACACAATGAGCAGTTCTTC
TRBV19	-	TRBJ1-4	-	CASSIKRQITGEKLFF	TGTGCCAGTAGTATAAAGCGACAGATTACGGGTGAAAAACTGTTTTTT
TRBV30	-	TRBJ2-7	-	CAWTGNRAEQYF	TGTGCCTGGACTGGTAACAGGGCCGAGCAGTACTTC
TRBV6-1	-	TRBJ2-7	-	CASDLTGSSYEQYF	TGTGCGTCAGACCTTACAGGGAGCTCCTACGAGCAGTACTTC
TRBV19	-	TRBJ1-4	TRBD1	CARDRCHEKLFF	TGTGCCAGGGACAGGTGCCATGAAAAACTGTTTTTT
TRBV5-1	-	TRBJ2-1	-	CASSLTKTSSSYNEQFF	TGCGCCAGCAGCTTGACTAAAACATCCAGCTCCTACAATGAGCAGTTCTTC
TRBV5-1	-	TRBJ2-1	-	CASSLAGESSYNEQFF	TGCGCCAGCAGCTTGGCCGGGGAGTCCTCCTACAATGAGCAGTTCTTC
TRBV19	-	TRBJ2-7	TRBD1	CASSAGQGFSYEQYF	TGTGCCAGTAGTGCTGGACAGGGCTTCTCCTACGAGCAGTACTTC
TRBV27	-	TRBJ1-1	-	CASRFPTGEAFF	TGTGCCAGCAGATTCCCAACAGGAGAAGCTTTCTTT
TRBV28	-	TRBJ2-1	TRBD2	CASSTSLAGAFFYNEQFF	TGTGCCAGCAGTACAAGCCTAGCGGGAGCATTTTTCTACAATGAGCAGTTCTTC